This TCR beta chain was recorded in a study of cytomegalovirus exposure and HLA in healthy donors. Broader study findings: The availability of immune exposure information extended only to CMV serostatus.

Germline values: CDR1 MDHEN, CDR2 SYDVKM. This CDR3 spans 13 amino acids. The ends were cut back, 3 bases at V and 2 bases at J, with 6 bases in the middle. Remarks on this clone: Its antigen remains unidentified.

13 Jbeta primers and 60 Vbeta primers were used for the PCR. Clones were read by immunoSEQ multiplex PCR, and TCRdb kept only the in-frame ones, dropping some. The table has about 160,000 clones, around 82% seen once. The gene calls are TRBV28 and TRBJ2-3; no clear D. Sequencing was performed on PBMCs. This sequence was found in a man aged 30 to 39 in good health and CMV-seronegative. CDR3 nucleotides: TGTGCCAGCAGTTTTCCGTACACAGATACGCAGTATTTT. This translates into CASSFPYTDTQYF.